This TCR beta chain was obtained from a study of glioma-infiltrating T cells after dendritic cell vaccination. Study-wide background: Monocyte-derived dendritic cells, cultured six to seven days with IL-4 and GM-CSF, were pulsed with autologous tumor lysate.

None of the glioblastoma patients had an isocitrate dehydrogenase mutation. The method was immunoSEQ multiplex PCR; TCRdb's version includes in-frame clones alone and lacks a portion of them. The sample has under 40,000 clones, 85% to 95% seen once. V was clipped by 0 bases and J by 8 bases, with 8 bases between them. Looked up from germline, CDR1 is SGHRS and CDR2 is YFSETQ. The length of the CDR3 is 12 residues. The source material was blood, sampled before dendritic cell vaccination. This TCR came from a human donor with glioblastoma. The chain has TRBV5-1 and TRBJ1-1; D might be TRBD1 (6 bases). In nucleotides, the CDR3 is TGCGCCAGCAGCTTGGGCGACAGGGAAGCTTTCTTT. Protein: CASSLGDREAFF.